This TCR beta chain stems from a study of blood T cell repertoires in COVID-19. Study-level background: COVID-19 samples from acute and convalescent phases originated in the United States, Italy and Spain.

The repertoire was sequenced with immunoSEQ multiplex PCR; TCRdb's copy has only in-frame clones and lacks some. The sample shows approximately 270,000 clones, approximately 90% of them seen only once. In germline, CDR1 is SGHDT, CDR2 YYEEEE. The CDR3 has 18 residues. Trimming took 3 bases from V and 2 from J; bases not matched to a gene: 8. The sequence was collected from a man between 25 and 39 years old with acute or convalescent COVID-19. The J gene is TRBJ2-2, the V gene TRBV5-6; 12 bases are shared with TRBD2. Sequences were obtained from peripheral blood. CDR3 sequence reads: CASSSSRLAGDNTGELFF. CDR3 coding DNA: TGTGCCAGCAGCTCATCTCGACTAGCGGGGGACAACACCGGGGAGCTGTTTTTT.